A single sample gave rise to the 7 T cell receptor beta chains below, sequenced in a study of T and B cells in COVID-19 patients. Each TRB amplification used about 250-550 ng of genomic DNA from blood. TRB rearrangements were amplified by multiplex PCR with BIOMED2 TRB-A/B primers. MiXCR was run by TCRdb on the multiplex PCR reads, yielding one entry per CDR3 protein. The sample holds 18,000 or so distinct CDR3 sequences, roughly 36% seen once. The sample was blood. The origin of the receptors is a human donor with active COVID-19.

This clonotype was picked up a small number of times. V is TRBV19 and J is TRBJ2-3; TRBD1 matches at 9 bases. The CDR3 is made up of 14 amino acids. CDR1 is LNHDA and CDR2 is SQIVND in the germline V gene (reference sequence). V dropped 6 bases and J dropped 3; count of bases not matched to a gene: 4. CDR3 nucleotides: TGTGCCAGTAGCGACAGGGGGGGAACAGATACGCAGTATTTT. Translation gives CASSDRGGTDTQYF.

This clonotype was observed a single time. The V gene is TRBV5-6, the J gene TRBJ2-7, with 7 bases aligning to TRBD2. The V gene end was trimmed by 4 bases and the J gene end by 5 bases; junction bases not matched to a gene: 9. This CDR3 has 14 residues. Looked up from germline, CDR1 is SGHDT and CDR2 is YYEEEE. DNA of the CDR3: TGTGCCAGCAGCCGCGGGGGACCCCCTGACGAGCAGTACTTC. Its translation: CASSRGGPPDEQYF.

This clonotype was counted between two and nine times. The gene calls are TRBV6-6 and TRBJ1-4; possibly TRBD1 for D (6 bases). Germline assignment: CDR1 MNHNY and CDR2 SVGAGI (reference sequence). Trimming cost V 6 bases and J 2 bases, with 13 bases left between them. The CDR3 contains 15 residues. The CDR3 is CASSWIGQTNEKLFF. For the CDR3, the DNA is TGTGCCAGCAGCTGGATAGGACAGACTAATGAAAAACTGTTTTTT.

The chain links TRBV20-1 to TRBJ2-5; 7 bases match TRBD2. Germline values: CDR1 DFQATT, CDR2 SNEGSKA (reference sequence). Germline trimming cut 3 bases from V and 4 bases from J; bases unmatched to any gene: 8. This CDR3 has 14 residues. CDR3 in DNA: TGCAGTGCTAGCGTTAGCGGGCGACCAGAGACCCAGTACTTC. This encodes CSASVSGRPETQYF.

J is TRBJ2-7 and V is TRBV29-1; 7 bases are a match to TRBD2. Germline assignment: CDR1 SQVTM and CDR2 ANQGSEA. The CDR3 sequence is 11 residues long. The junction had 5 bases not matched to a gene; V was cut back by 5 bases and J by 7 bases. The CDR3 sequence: CSVTIGGEQYV. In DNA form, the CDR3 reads TGCAGCGTTACCATCGGGGGGGAGCAGTACGTC.

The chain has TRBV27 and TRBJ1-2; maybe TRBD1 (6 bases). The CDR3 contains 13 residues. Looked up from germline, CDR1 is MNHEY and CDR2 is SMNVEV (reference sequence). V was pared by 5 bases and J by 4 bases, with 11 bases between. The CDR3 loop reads CASSPRGGYGYTF. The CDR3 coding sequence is TGTGCCAGCAGTCCTAGGGGGGGCTATGGCTACACCTTC.

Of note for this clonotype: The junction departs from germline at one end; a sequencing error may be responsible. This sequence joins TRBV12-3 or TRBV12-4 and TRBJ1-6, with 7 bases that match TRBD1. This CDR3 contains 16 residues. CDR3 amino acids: CASSHTTGTDNSPFHF. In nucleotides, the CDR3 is TGTGCCAGCAGCCACACGACCGGGACAGATAATTCACCCTTCCACTTT.